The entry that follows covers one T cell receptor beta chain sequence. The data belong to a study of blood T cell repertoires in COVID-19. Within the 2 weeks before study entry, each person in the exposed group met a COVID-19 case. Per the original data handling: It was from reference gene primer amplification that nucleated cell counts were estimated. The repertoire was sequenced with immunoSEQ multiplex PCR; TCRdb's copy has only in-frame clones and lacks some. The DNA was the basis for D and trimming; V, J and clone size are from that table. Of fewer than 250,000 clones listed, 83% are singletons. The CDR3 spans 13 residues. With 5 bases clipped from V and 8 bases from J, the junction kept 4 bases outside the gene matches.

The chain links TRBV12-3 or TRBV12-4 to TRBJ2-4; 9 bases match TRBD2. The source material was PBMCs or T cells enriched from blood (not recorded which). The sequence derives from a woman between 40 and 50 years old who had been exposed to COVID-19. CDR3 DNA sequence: TGTGCCAGCAGTGGGACTAGCAGGGACATTCAGTACTTC. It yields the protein CASSGTSRDIQYF.